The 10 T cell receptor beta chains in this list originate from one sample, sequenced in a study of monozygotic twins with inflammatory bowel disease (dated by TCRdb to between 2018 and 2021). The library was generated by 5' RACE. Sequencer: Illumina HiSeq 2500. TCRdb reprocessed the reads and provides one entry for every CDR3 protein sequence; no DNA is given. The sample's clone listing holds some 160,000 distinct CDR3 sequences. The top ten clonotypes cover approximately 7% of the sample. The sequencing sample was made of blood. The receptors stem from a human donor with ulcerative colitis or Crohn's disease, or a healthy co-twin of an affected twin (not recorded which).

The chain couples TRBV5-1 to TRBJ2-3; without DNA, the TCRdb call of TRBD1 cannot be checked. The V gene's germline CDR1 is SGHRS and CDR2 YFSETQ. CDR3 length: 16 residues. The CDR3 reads CASSSRGAGEADTQYF.

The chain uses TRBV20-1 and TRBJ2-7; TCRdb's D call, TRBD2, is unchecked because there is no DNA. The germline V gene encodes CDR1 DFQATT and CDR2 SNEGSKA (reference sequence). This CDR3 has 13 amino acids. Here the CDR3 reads CSADKRDAGEQYF.

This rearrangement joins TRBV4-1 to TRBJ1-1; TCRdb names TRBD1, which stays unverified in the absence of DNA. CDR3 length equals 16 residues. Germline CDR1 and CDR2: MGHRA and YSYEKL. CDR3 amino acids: CASSQDRGGGNTEAFF.

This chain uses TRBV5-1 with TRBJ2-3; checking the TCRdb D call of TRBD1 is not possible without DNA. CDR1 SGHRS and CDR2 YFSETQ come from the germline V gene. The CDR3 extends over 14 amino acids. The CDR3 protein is CASSSTTGGRTQYF.

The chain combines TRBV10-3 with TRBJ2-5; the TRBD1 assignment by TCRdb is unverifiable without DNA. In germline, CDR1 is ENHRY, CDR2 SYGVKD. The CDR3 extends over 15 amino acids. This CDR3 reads CAISETGTAQETQYF.

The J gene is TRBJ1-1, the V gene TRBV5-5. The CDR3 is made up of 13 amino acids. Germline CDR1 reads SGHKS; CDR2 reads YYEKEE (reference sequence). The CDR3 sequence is CASSLWGLTEAFF.

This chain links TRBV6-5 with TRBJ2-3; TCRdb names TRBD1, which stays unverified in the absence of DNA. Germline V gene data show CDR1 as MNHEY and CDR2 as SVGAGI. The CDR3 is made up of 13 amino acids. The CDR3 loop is CASRRGVTDTQYF.

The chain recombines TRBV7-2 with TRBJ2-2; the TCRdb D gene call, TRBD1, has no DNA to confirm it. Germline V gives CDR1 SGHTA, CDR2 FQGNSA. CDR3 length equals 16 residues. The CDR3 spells CASSLDLAARTGELFF.

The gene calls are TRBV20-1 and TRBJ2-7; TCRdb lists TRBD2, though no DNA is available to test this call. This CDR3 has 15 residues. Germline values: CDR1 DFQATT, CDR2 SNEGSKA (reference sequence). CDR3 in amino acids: CSARGPAPSSYEQYF.

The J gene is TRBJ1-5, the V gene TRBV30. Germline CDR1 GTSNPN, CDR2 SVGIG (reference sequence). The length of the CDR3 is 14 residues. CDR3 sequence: CAWSVGMSNQPQHF.